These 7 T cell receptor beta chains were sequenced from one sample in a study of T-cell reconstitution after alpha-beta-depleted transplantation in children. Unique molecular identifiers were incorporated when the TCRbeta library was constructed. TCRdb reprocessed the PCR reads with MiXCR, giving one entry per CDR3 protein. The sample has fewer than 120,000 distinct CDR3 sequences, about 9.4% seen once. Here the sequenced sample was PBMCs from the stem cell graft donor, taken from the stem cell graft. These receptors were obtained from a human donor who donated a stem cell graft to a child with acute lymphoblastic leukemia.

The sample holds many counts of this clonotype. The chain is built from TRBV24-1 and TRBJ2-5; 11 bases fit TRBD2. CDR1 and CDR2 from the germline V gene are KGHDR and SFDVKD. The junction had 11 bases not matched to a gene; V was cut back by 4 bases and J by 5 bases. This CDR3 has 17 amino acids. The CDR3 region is CATSDFGTSGGRETQYF. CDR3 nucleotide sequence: TGTGCCACCAGTGACTTTGGGACTAGCGGAGGGAGGGAGACCCAGTACTTC.

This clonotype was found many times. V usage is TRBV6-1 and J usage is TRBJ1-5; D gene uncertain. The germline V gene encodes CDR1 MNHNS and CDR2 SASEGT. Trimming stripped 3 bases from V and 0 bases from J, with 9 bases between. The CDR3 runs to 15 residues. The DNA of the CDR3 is TGTGCCAGCAGTGACAACGGGAATAGCAATCAGCCCCAGCATTTT. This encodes CASSDNGNSNQPQHF.

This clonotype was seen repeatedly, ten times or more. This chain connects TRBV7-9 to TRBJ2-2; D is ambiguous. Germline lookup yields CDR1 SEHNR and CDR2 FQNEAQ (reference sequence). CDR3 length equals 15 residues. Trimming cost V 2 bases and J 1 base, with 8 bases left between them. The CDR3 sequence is CASSLNAVNTGELFF. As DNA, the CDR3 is TGTGCCAGCAGCTTAAACGCGGTGAACACCGGGGAGCTGTTTTTT.

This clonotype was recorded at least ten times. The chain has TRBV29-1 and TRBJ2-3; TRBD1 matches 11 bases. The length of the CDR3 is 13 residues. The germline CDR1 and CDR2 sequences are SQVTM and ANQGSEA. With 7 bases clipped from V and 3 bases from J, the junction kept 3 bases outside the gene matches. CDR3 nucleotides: TGCAGCGCGGACAGGGGGCAAACAGATACGCAGTATTTT. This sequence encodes CSADRGQTDTQYF.

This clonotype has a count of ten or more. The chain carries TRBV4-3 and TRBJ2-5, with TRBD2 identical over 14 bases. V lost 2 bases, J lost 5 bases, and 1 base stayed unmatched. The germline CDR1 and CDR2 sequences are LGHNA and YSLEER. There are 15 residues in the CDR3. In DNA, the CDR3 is TGCGCCAGCAGCCAAAGGACTAGCGGGGGGGAGACCCAGTACTTC. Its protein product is CASSQRTSGGETQYF.

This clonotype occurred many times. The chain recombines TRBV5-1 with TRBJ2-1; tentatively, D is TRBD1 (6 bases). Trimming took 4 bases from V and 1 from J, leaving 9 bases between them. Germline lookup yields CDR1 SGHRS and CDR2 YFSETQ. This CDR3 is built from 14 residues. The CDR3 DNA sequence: TGCGCCAGCAGCAAAACAGGGTCCTACAATGAGCAGTTCTTC. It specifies CASSKTGSYNEQFF.

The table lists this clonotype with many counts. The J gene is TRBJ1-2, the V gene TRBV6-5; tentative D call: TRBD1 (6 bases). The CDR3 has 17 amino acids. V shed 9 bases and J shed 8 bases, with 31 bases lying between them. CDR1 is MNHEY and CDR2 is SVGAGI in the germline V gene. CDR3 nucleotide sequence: TGTGCCAGTCGAGGGGGTCCGGGAGAAAATTCCTCTTTAGGCTACACCTTC. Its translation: CASRGGPGENSSLGYTF.